Listed here are 4 T cell receptor beta chains from one sample, sequenced in a study of blood T cell repertoires in COVID-19. Repertoires were generated with immunoSEQ multiplex PCR, while TCRdb's copy carries only in-frame clones and drops some. The sample shows 150,000 to 200,000 clones, around 84% of them seen only once. The sequencing input was peripheral blood. The source of these receptors is a man aged 40-49 years with acute or convalescent COVID-19.

The sample holds one count of this clone. The gene calls are TRBV11-2 and TRBJ1-6; D call uncertain. V lost 4 bases and J 11 bases, leaving 9 bases between the germline ends. The CDR3 has 12 amino acids. Germline CDR1 and CDR2: SGHAT and FQNNGV. The DNA for the CDR3 is TGTGCCAGCAGCTCTGAGTTACCACCCCTCCACTTT. Its translation: CASSSELPPLHF.

This clone was counted only a few times. V usage is TRBV11-2 and J usage is TRBJ2-7; 10 positions agree with TRBD1. V shed 4 bases and J 7 bases; nucleotides not matched to a gene: 10. The V gene's germline CDR1 is SGHAT and CDR2 FQNNGV. The CDR3 is 15 residues long. CDR3 nucleotide sequence: TGTGCCAGCAGCTGGCCGGGACAGGGGATTGTGGAGCAGTACTTC. The encoded protein is CASSWPGQGIVEQYF.

The chain joins TRBV25-1 to TRBJ1-1; D possibly corresponds to TRBD1 (5 bases). The V end lost 7 bases, the J end lost 5 bases, and 23 bases lay between the germline ends. CDR3 length equals 16 residues. Germline CDR1 MGHDK, CDR2 SYGVNS. The CDR3 spells CASIPPGGGIATEAFF. CDR3 in DNA: TGTGCCAGCATCCCCCCGGGGGGGGGAATTGCGACTGAAGCTTTCTTT.

This chain connects TRBV6-2 or TRBV6-3 to TRBJ2-5; the D gene is possibly TRBD2 (6 bases). V was clipped by 5 bases and J by 7 bases, with 14 bases between them. This CDR3 has 13 amino acids. Germline CDR1 reads MNHEY; CDR2 reads SVGEGT. The CDR3 loop reads CASSPGGAGTQYF. CDR3 nucleotide sequence: TGTGCCAGCAGTCCCGGGGGAGCCGGGACCCAGTACTTC.